Below, 22 T cell receptor beta chains from the same sample are listed, as sequenced in a study of T-cell memory formation after mild COVID-19. Each CDR3 protein gets one entry after TCRdb re-called the 5' RACE reads with MiXCR. The sample lists approximately 450,000 distinct CDR3 sequences, around a sixth seen once, with 10% to 15% in the top ten. The sample consisted of PBMCs or a T cell subset sorted from them (not recorded which). The receptors shown here come from an adult woman who had mild COVID-19 (a few samples of this study predate the infection). Cell type and time point are not known.

V and J are TRBV9 and TRBJ2-2; the match to TRBD1 covers 9 bases. The V and J ends lost 4 bases and 5 bases, in that order; junction bases with no gene match: 6. The CDR3 totals 15 residues. Germline V gene data show CDR1 as SGDLS and CDR2 as YYNGEE. This chain's CDR3 is CASSLRTGETGELFF. In nucleotides, the CDR3 is TGTGCCAGCAGCTTGAGGACAGGGGAAACCGGGGAGCTGTTTTTT.

This chain connects TRBV2 to TRBJ2-2, with 12 bases aligning to TRBD2. The CDR3 runs to 15 residues. J was trimmed by 6 bases and V by 2 bases; bases with no gene match: 1. The germline CDR1 and CDR2 sequences are SNHLY and FYNNEI. CDR3 bases: TGTGCCAGCAGTGAACTAGCGGGAGGGCCCGGGGAGCTGTTTTTT. Its protein is CASSELAGGPGELFF.

This chain links TRBV24-1 with TRBJ2-1; D perhaps matches TRBD2 (6 bases). V lost 9 bases and J 3 bases, leaving 14 bases between the germline ends. The germline V gene encodes CDR1 KGHDR and CDR2 SFDVKD. The length of the CDR3 is 14 residues. CDR3 in amino acids: CATLRAGFYNEQFF. The CDR3, as DNA: TGTGCCACCCTCCGAGCGGGCTTCTACAATGAGCAGTTCTTC.

The chain uses TRBV6-1 and TRBJ2-7, with 8 bases fitting TRBD1. V lost 4 bases and J lost 0; bases outside the gene matches: 2. Germline CDR1 is MNHNS and CDR2 is SASEGT. This CDR3 is 14 amino acids long. CDR3 amino acids: CASSVRGPSYEQYF. The CDR3 DNA is TGTGCCAGCAGTGTCAGGGGGCCCTCCTACGAGCAGTACTTC.

The chain couples TRBV20-1 to TRBJ1-2, with no clear D. V gave up 0 bases and J gave up 6 bases, with 17 bases separating them. The CDR3 extends over 15 amino acids. The germline V gene encodes CDR1 DFQATT and CDR2 SNEGSKA (reference sequence). CDR3 protein: CSARDTGETGNGYTF. CDR3 nucleotides: TGCAGTGCTAGAGATACGGGAGAAACCGGGAATGGCTACACCTTC.

This clonotype was seen a handful of times. The chain carries TRBV7-9 and TRBJ1-2, with D tentatively TRBD1 (5 bases). V was trimmed by 11 bases and J by 2 bases, leaving 21 bases between them. The CDR3 has 15 residues. The germline CDR1 and CDR2 sequences are SEHNR and FQNEAQ (reference sequence). CDR3 DNA sequence: TGTGCCGGTTTTTCGTCGGGGCTTATAAACTATGGCTACACCTTC. This codes for CAGFSSGLINYGYTF.

CDR3: CASSSSKREFRETQYF. CDR3 bases: TGTGCCAGCAGCTCTAGTAAGCGGGAGTTTAGGGAGACCCAGTACTTC. V and J are TRBV7-2 and TRBJ2-5; TRBD2 aligns across 8 bases. This CDR3 is 16 amino acids long. The germline CDR1 and CDR2 sequences are SGHTA and FQGNSA. After removal of 4 bases from V and 5 bases from J, the junction contained 12 bases not matched to a gene.

The chain links TRBV5-1 to TRBJ1-3; no reliable D call. The germline CDR1 and CDR2 sequences are SGHRS and YFSETQ. The CDR3 runs 14 residues. The V end lost 0 bases, the J end lost 3 bases, and 7 bases lay between the germline ends. DNA of the CDR3: TGCGCCAGCAGCTTGGCGGGAGATGGAAACACCATATATTTT. Amino acid sequence: CASSLAGDGNTIYF.

This clonotype occurred a few times. The chain is built from TRBV6-1 and TRBJ1-5, with D tentatively TRBD1 (6 bases). The germline CDR1 and CDR2 sequences are MNHNS and SASEGT. The CDR3 runs to 14 residues. V lost 4 bases and J lost 7, with 14 bases in between. CDR3 sequence: CASSVGRGSQPQHF. CDR3 coding DNA: TGTGCCAGCAGTGTGGGCAGGGGTTCCCAGCCCCAGCATTTT.

The J gene is TRBJ2-3, the V gene TRBV7-9; 10 positions match TRBD2. The CDR3 covers 17 residues. Germline V gene data show CDR1 as SEHNR and CDR2 as FQNEAQ (reference sequence). V lost 0 bases to trimming and J lost 6 bases; unmatched junction nucleotides: 9. CDR3 bases: TGTGCCAGCAGCTTAGCCCCCCTAGCGGGGGAGGGCGATACGCAGTATTTT. Amino acids: CASSLAPLAGEGDTQYF.

The rearrangement joins TRBV14 to TRBJ1-2; 7 positions match TRBD1. The trim removed 5 bases at V and 4 bases at J, leaving 10 bases unmatched. Germline CDR1 and CDR2: SGHDN and FVKESK. There are 15 residues in the CDR3. The CDR3 is CASSDRDSNSYGYTF. For the CDR3, the DNA is TGTGCCAGCAGCGACCGGGACAGCAACAGCTATGGCTACACCTTC.

V is TRBV11-3 and J is TRBJ2-1, with 13 bases lining up with TRBD2. V was pared by 5 bases and J by 7 bases, with 8 bases of the junction left unmatched. The length of the CDR3 is 16 residues. The germline V gene has CDR1 SGHNT and CDR2 YENEEA. CDR3 sequence reads: CASSPGGLAGANEQFF. As DNA, the CDR3 is TGTGCCAGCAGCCCTGGTGGACTAGCGGGGGCTAATGAGCAGTTCTTC.

The chain links TRBV6-6 to TRBJ2-3; the match to TRBD2 covers 10 bases. V trimming: 8 bases; J trimming: 2 bases; junction bases outside the gene matches: 10. Germline values: CDR1 MNHNY, CDR2 SVGAGI (reference sequence). The CDR3 is 16 residues long. CDR3 region: CASGGLAQKTTDTQYF. CDR3 nucleotide sequence: TGTGCCAGCGGGGGACTAGCGCAAAAAACCACAGATACGCAGTATTTT.

This clonotype was found many times. The V gene is TRBV12-3 or TRBV12-4, the J gene TRBJ1-6, with a weak D call TRBD1 (5 bases). This CDR3 region has 12 residues. V was trimmed by 9 bases and J by 7 bases, leaving 10 bases between them. The CDR3 sequence: CASRDGNSPLHF. In nucleotides, the CDR3 is TGTGCCAGTCGGGACGGGAATTCACCCCTCCACTTT.

This clonotype has a handful of counts. The chain combines TRBV9 with TRBJ2-2; D is uncertain. The CDR3 contains 12 residues. Germline V lookup: CDR1 SGDLS, CDR2 YYNGEE. V lost 5 bases to trimming and J lost 4 bases, with 6 bases between them. The CDR3 DNA sequence: TGTGCCAGCAGGTCGGGCACCGGGGAGCTGTTTTTT. Encoded protein: CASRSGTGELFF.

This clonotype was seen ten or more times. The gene calls are TRBV5-1 and TRBJ2-2, with 7 bases aligning to TRBD1. Per the germline V gene, CDR1 is SGHRS and CDR2 is YFSETQ. After removal of 4 bases from V and 3 bases from J, the junction contained 3 bases not matched to a gene. CDR3 length: 14 amino acids. The DNA of the CDR3 is TGCGCCAGCAGCCTCACAGGGGACACCGGGGAGCTGTTTTTT. It yields the protein CASSLTGDTGELFF.

This clonotype was recorded many times. CDR3 sequence: CAIRGQPDNEQFF. As DNA, the CDR3 is TGTGCCATCAGGGGACAGCCTGACAATGAGCAGTTCTTC. The chain uses TRBV10-3 and TRBJ2-1; TRBD1 matches at 7 bases. The CDR3 loop spans 13 amino acids. Germline V gene data show CDR1 as ENHRY and CDR2 as SYGVKD. V was pared by 6 bases and J by 5 bases, with 4 bases of the junction left unmatched.

This chain connects TRBV5-1 to TRBJ2-7; 8 nucleotides match TRBD2. The CDR3 consists of 14 residues. V shed 4 bases, J shed 7 bases, and the junction held 10 bases outside the gene matches. Per germline, CDR1 SGHRS and CDR2 YFSETQ. In nucleotides, the CDR3 is TGCGCCAGCAGCACGACTAGCGCCCTTGTAGAGCAGTACTTC. This translates into CASSTTSALVEQYF.

This clonotype has ten or more counts. The gene calls are TRBV25-1 and TRBJ2-3; possibly TRBD2 for D (6 bases). CDR3 length: 15 amino acids. Germline CDR1 MGHDK, CDR2 SYGVNS. V lost 6 bases, J lost 1 base, and 14 bases lay in between. The CDR3 bases are TGTGCCAGCAGGTCGTCGGGAGCCCGCACAGATACGCAGTATTTT. It codes for CASRSSGARTDTQYF.

This clonotype was counted only a few times. The V call is TRBV4-1, the J call TRBJ2-2, with D unclear. The CDR3 contains 16 residues. V was cut by 1 base and J by 0 bases, with 9 bases left in between. In germline, CDR1 is MGHRA, CDR2 YSYEKL. CDR3 sequence reads: CASSQGIIANTGELFF. The DNA for the CDR3 is TGCGCCAGCAGCCAAGGCATTATCGCGAACACCGGGGAGCTGTTTTTT.

This clonotype has more than one count but fewer than ten. The chain recombines TRBV25-1 with TRBJ2-7, with D unresolved. This CDR3 contains 14 residues. Germline V gene sequence: CDR1 MGHDK, CDR2 SYGVNS. V shed 3 bases and J shed 7 bases, with 16 bases lying between them. CDR3 DNA: TGTGCCAGCAGTGATGGTGACCGATCGAGGGAGCAGTACTTC. Translation gives CASSDGDRSREQYF.

The CDR3 protein is CSARKDTEAFF. Written as DNA, the CDR3 is TGCAGTGCTAGGAAGGACACTGAAGCTTTCTTT. The gene calls are TRBV20-1 and TRBJ1-1, with D unclear. The CDR3 is 11 residues long. The V gene lost 3 bases and the J gene lost 3 bases, with 5 bases spanning the gap. Germline assignment: CDR1 DFQATT and CDR2 SNEGSKA (reference sequence).